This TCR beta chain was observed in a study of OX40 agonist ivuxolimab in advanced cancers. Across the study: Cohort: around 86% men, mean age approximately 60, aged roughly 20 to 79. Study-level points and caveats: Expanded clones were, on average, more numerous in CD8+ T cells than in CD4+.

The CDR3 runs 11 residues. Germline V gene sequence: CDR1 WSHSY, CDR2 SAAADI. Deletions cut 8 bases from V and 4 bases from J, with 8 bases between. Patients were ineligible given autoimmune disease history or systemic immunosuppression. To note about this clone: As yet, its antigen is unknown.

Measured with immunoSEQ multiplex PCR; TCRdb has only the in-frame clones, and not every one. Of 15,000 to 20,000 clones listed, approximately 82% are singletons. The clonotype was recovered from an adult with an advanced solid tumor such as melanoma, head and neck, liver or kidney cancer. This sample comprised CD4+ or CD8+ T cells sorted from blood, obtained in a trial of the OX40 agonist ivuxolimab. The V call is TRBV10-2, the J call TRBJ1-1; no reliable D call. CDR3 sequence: CASGVTTEAFF. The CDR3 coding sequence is TGCGCCAGCGGGGTGACCACTGAAGCTTTCTTT.